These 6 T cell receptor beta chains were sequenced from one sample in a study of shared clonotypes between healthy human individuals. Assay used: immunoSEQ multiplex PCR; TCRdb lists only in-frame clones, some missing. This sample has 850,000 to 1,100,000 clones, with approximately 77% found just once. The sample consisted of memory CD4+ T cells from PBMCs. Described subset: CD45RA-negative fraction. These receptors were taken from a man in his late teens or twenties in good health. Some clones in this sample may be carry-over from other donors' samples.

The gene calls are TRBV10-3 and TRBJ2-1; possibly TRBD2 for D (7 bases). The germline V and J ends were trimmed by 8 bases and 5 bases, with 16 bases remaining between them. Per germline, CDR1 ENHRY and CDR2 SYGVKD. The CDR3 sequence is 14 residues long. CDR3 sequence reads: CAIGGREFNNEQFF. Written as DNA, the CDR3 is TGTGCCATCGGGGGGCGGGAGTTTAACAATGAGCAGTTCTTC.

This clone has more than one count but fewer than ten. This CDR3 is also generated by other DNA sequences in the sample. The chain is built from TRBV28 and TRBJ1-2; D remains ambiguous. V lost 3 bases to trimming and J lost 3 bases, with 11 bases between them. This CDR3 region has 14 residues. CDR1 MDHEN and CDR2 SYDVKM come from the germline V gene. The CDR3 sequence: CASSFPGSDYGYTF. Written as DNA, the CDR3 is TGTGCCAGCAGTTTTCCCGGAAGTGACTATGGCTACACCTTC.

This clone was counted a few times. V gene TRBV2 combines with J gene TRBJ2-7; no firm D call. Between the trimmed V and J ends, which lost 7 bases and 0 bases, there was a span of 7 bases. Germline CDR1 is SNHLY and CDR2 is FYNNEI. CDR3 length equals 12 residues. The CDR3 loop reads CASTSLSYEQYF. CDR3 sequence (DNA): TGTGCCAGCACCAGCCTCTCCTACGAGCAGTACTTC. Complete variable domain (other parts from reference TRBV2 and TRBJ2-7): EPEVTQTPSHQVTQMGQEVILRCVPISNHLYFYWYRQILGQKVEFLVSFYNNEISEKSEIFDDQFSVERPDGSNFTLKIRSTKLEDSAMYFCASTSLSYEQYFGPGTRLTVT.

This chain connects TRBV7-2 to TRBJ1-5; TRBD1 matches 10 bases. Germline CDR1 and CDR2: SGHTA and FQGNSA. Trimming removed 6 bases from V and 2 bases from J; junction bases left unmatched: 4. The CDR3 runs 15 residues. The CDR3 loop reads CASSWDRGGNQPQHF. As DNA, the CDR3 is TGTGCCAGCAGTTGGGACAGGGGAGGCAATCAGCCCCAGCATTTT.

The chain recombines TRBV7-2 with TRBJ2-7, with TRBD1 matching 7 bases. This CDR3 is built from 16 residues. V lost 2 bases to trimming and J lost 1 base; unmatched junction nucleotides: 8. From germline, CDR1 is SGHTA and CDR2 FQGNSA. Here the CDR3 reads CASSLSPGQTSYEQYF. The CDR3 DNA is TGTGCCAGCAGCTTATCTCCGGGACAGACTTCCTACGAGCAGTACTTC. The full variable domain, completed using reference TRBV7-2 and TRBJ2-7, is GAGVSQSPSNKVTEKGKDVELRCDPISGHTALYWYRQSLGQGLEFLIYFQGNSAPDKSGLPSDRFSAERTGGSVSTLTIQRTQQEDSAVYLCASSLSPGQTSYEQYFGPGTRLTVT.

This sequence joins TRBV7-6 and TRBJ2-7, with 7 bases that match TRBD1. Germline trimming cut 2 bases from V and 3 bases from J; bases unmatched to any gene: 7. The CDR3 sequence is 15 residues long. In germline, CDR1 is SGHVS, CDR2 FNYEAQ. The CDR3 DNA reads TGTGCCAGCAGCTTAACCCGGGACAGTCTCTACGAGCAGTACTTC. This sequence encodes CASSLTRDSLYEQYF.